This T cell receptor (beta chain) comes out of a study of lymphopenia after photon versus proton radiotherapy. A remark on this clone: What it recognizes is unknown.

Assay: immunoSEQ multiplex PCR; the TCRdb copy retains only in-frame clones and omits some. The table lists about 18,000 clones, 75% to 85% of them singletons, with around a fifth in the top ten. The CDR3 has 14 amino acids. Per the germline V gene, CDR1 is GTSNPN and CDR2 is SVGIG (reference sequence). J was trimmed by 1 base and V by 3 bases; bases with no gene match: 5. Study-wide results and limits: Photon-treated patients lost naive T cells and TCR diversity; proton-treated stayed stable. Post-nadir diversity loss with photons came from oligoclonal expansion, particularly CD8+ Temra cells.

The chain links TRBV30 to TRBJ1-2; 7 bases line up with TRBD1. The sample in question was peripheral blood, obtained from a patient treated with proton-based radiotherapy. This TCR was sampled from a man aged 65-85 years with pancreatic cancer. The CDR3 spells CAWRGDRFNYGYTF. The DNA for the CDR3 is TGTGCCTGGAGGGGGGACAGATTTAACTATGGCTACACCTTC.